These T cell receptor beta chains were read from a single sample in a study of CD8 T cell repertoires and HIV-1 epitope variants. These receptors' antigens are unknown. Clones were read by immunoSEQ multiplex PCR, and TCRdb kept only the in-frame ones, dropping some. The sample holds under 7,000 clones; roughly 60% are singletons and the top ten take 35% to 45%. Sequencing input: cultured CD8+ T cells derived from PBMCs. The receptors stem from a male donor with HIV. The CDR3 runs from the conserved cysteine through the conserved F or W. Fields, in order: clone size, J gene, V gene, D gene, CDR3 protein, CDR3 DNA. A D gene is named only where the DNA matches it firmly. Some rows mark clone size as missing; the rest say once, few, many or name a class of expanded clone.

clone_size: few; j_call: TRBJ2-7; v_call: TRBV19; d_call: .; cdr3_aa: CASSSRETPYEQYF; cdr3_nt: TGTGCCAGTAGTTCGAGGGAGACCCCCTACGAGCAGTACTTC
clone_size: .; j_call: TRBJ2-1; v_call: TRBV21-1; d_call: .; cdr3_aa: CASSKALPGLAGGCNEQFF; cdr3_nt: TGTGCCAGCAGCAAAGCGCTCCCGGGACTAGCGGGAGGGTGCAATGAGCAGTTCTTC
clone_size: .; j_call: TRBJ1-1; v_call: TRBV11-1; d_call: TRBD1; cdr3_aa: CASSLGQGTEAFF; cdr3_nt: TGTGCCAGCAGCCTGGGACAGGGAACTGAAGCTTTCTTT
clone_size: .; j_call: TRBJ2-7; v_call: TRBV5-1; d_call: TRBD1; cdr3_aa: CASSLDGDRGVGEQYF; cdr3_nt: TGCGCCAGCAGCTTGGATGGGGACAGGGGGGTGGGCGAGCAGTACTTC
clone_size: .; j_call: TRBJ2-7; v_call: TRBV6-5; d_call: TRBD1; cdr3_aa: CASSYRTGSYEQYF; cdr3_nt: TGTGCCAGCAGTTACCGGACAGGCTCCTACGAGCAGTACTTC
clone_size: .; j_call: TRBJ2-7; v_call: TRBV6-5; d_call: TRBD1; cdr3_aa: CASTTDRVGNEQYF; cdr3_nt: TGTGCCAGCACTACGGACAGGGTAGGAAACGAGCAGTACTTC
clone_size: once; j_call: TRBJ2-2; v_call: TRBV10-1; d_call: .; cdr3_aa: CASSDDIANTGELFF; cdr3_nt: TGCGCCAGCAGTGACGACATAGCAAACACCGGGGAGCTGTTTTTT
clone_size: .; j_call: TRBJ2-2; v_call: TRBV10-3; d_call: TRBD2; cdr3_aa: CAISELLAGTGELFF; cdr3_nt: TGTGCCATCAGTGAGTTACTAGCGGGCACCGGGGAGCTGTTTTTT
clone_size: .; j_call: TRBJ2-1; v_call: TRBV27; d_call: TRBD1; cdr3_aa: CASTRLGTGSYNEQFF; cdr3_nt: TGTGCCAGCACCCGTCTGGGGACAGGGTCCTACAATGAGCAGTTCTTC
clone_size: once; j_call: TRBJ2-7; v_call: TRBV4-2; d_call: .; cdr3_aa: CASSLGPDTYEQYF; cdr3_nt: TGTGCCAGCAGCTTGGGACCGGACACCTACGAGCAGTACTTC
clone_size: few; j_call: TRBJ1-1; v_call: TRBV7-9; d_call: .; cdr3_aa: CASSPPRGQNTEAFF; cdr3_nt: TGTGCCAGCAGCCCACCGCGGGGCCAGAACACTGAAGCTTTCTTT
clone_size: .; j_call: TRBJ2-1; v_call: TRBV9; d_call: .; cdr3_aa: CASSVNSGEQFF; cdr3_nt: TGTGCCAGCAGCGTGAACTCAGGAGAGCAGTTCTTC
clone_size: once; j_call: TRBJ2-2; v_call: TRBV11-2; d_call: TRBD2; cdr3_aa: CASSATSGGGYTGELFF; cdr3_nt: TGTGCCAGCAGCGCGACTAGCGGGGGGGGCTACACCGGGGAGCTGTTTTTT
clone_size: medium-sized; j_call: TRBJ1-1; v_call: TRBV28; d_call: TRBD1; cdr3_aa: CASSPIGTGEAFF; cdr3_nt: TGTGCCAGCAGTCCCATTGGGACAGGAGAAGCTTTCTTT
clone_size: few; j_call: TRBJ2-1; v_call: TRBV7-9; d_call: .; cdr3_aa: CASSLGQGLNNEQFF; cdr3_nt: TGTGCCAGCAGCCTCGGTCAGGGGCTAAACAATGAGCAGTTCTTC
clone_size: .; j_call: TRBJ1-4; v_call: TRBV19; d_call: .; cdr3_aa: CASSISASLTEKLFF; cdr3_nt: TGTGCCAGTAGTATTTCGGCGAGTTTGACTGAAAAACTGTTTTTT
clone_size: .; j_call: TRBJ2-2; v_call: TRBV7-2; d_call: TRBD2; cdr3_aa: CASSLVGYGGADTGELFF; cdr3_nt: TGTGCCAGCAGCTTAGTAGGATACGGGGGGGCGGACACCGGGGAGCTGTTTTTT
clone_size: .; j_call: TRBJ2-2; v_call: TRBV27; d_call: TRBD2; cdr3_aa: CASRTSGTNTGELFF; cdr3_nt: TGTGCCAGCAGAACTAGCGGGACCAACACCGGGGAGCTGTTTTTT
clone_size: .; j_call: TRBJ2-7; v_call: TRBV27; d_call: .; cdr3_aa: CASIPRAGPYEQYF; cdr3_nt: TGTGCCAGCATCCCGAGGGCAGGACCCTACGAGCAGTACTTC
clone_size: .; j_call: TRBJ1-3; v_call: TRBV5-3; d_call: TRBD1; cdr3_aa: CASSPDRDGRNTIYF; cdr3_nt: TGTGCCAGCAGCCCTGACAGGGACGGGCGAAACACCATATATTTT
clone_size: .; j_call: TRBJ2-2; v_call: TRBV6-1; d_call: .; cdr3_aa: CASKPGTNGELFF; cdr3_nt: TGTGCCAGCAAGCCCGGGACCAACGGGGAGCTGTTTTTT
clone_size: .; j_call: TRBJ2-7; v_call: TRBV6-5; d_call: .; cdr3_aa: CASTPKTNYEQYF; cdr3_nt: TGTGCCAGCACCCCGAAGACTAATTACGAGCAGTACTTC
clone_size: .; j_call: TRBJ2-7; v_call: TRBV11-3; d_call: TRBD1; cdr3_aa: CASRLLGQETFYEQYF; cdr3_nt: TGTGCCAGCAGGCTATTGGGACAGGAGACTTTCTACGAGCAGTACTTC
clone_size: .; j_call: TRBJ2-7; v_call: TRBV28; d_call: .; cdr3_aa: CASKIIESGHEQYF; cdr3_nt: TGTGCCAGCAAAATCATCGAATCGGGCCACGAGCAGTACTTC
clone_size: .; j_call: TRBJ2-3; v_call: TRBV25-1; d_call: .; cdr3_aa: CATEFNTQYF; cdr3_nt: TGTGCCACCGAATTCAATACGCAGTATTTT
clone_size: .; j_call: TRBJ2-1; v_call: TRBV6-6; d_call: .; cdr3_aa: CASSYSNEQFF; cdr3_nt: TGTGCCAGCAGTTACAGCAATGAGCAGTTCTTC
clone_size: .; j_call: TRBJ1-1; v_call: TRBV7-9; d_call: .; cdr3_aa: CASSSPGLPNTEAFF; cdr3_nt: TGTGCCAGCAGCTCGCCCGGGCTCCCGAACACTGAAGCTTTCTTT
clone_size: .; j_call: TRBJ1-3; v_call: TRBV27; d_call: .; cdr3_aa: CASSLSGGTLGNTIYF; cdr3_nt: TGTGCCAGCAGTTTATCGGGAGGAACTCTGGGAAACACCATATATTTT
clone_size: .; j_call: TRBJ2-1; v_call: TRBV5-8; d_call: TRBD2; cdr3_aa: CASSRLANLGEQFF; cdr3_nt: TGTGCCAGCAGCAGACTAGCGAATCTCGGTGAGCAGTTCTTC
clone_size: .; j_call: TRBJ2-3; v_call: TRBV7-2; d_call: .; cdr3_aa: CASSLVVASTDTQYF; cdr3_nt: TGTGCCAGCAGCTTAGTCGTTGCTAGCACAGATACGCAGTATTTT
clone_size: .; j_call: TRBJ1-2; v_call: TRBV6-1; d_call: .; cdr3_aa: CASRDSRSRVDTF; cdr3_nt: TGTGCCAGCAGAGACTCCCGGTCTCGGGTCGACACCTTC
clone_size: few; j_call: TRBJ1-5; v_call: TRBV4-2; d_call: .; cdr3_aa: CASSQDSSQPQHF; cdr3_nt: TGTGCCAGCAGCCAAGATAGTAGTCAGCCCCAGCATTTT
clone_size: few; j_call: TRBJ2-7; v_call: TRBV5-1; d_call: TRBD1; cdr3_aa: CASSFTGDGYEQYF; cdr3_nt: TGCGCCAGCAGCTTCACAGGGGACGGCTACGAGCAGTACTTC
clone_size: .; j_call: TRBJ1-5; v_call: TRBV6-6; d_call: TRBD1; cdr3_aa: CASRAGTGGNQPQHF; cdr3_nt: TGTGCCAGCAGGGCCGGGACAGGTGGTAATCAGCCCCAGCATTTT
clone_size: once; j_call: TRBJ2-1; v_call: TRBV9; d_call: TRBD2; cdr3_aa: CASSDRLAGVENEQFF; cdr3_nt: TGTGCCAGCAGCGACCGACTAGCGGGAGTAGAAAATGAGCAGTTCTTC
clone_size: .; j_call: TRBJ2-2; v_call: TRBV9; d_call: .; cdr3_aa: CASSVGGIGELFF; cdr3_nt: TGTGCCAGCAGCGTAGGGGGGATAGGGGAGCTGTTTTTT
clone_size: .; j_call: TRBJ2-1; v_call: TRBV15; d_call: .; cdr3_aa: CATSSLGVMGGDEQFF; cdr3_nt: TGTGCCACCAGCAGTTTGGGGGTAATGGGTGGCGATGAGCAGTTCTTC
clone_size: .; j_call: TRBJ2-1; v_call: TRBV5-4; d_call: TRBD2; cdr3_aa: CASSLPGLAGGNEQFF; cdr3_nt: TGTGCCAGCAGCCTCCCGGGACTAGCGGGCGGGAATGAGCAGTTCTTC
clone_size: .; j_call: TRBJ2-3; v_call: TRBV19; d_call: .; cdr3_aa: CASSIVGSDTQYF; cdr3_nt: TGTGCCAGTAGTATAGTTGGGTCAGATACGCAGTATTTT
clone_size: once; j_call: TRBJ1-2; v_call: TRBV6-5; d_call: TRBD1; cdr3_aa: CASSYQGTGLYGYTF; cdr3_nt: TGTGCCAGCAGTTACCAGGGGACAGGACTTTATGGCTACACCTTC
clone_size: .; j_call: TRBJ1-1; v_call: TRBV5-5; d_call: .; cdr3_aa: CASSYRVNTEAFF; cdr3_nt: TGTGCCAGCAGCTATAGGGTGAACACTGAAGCTTTCTTT
clone_size: few; j_call: TRBJ1-2; v_call: TRBV27; d_call: TRBD1; cdr3_aa: CASSSDRVYGYTF; cdr3_nt: TGTGCCAGCAGTTCCGACAGGGTCTATGGCTACACCTTC
clone_size: .; j_call: TRBJ1-2; v_call: TRBV4-3; d_call: .; cdr3_aa: CASSQGLGTSYGYTF; cdr3_nt: TGCGCCAGCAGCCAAGGTCTCGGGACTTCCTATGGCTACACCTTC
clone_size: few; j_call: TRBJ2-7; v_call: TRBV5-6; d_call: .; cdr3_aa: CASRLRRSNFYEQYF; cdr3_nt: TGTGCCAGCAGGCTGAGGAGGTCCAACTTCTACGAGCAGTACTTC
clone_size: .; j_call: TRBJ2-2; v_call: TRBV7-3; d_call: .; cdr3_aa: CASSSGGSGELFF; cdr3_nt: TGTGCCAGCAGCTCCGGCGGCAGCGGGGAGCTGTTTTTT
clone_size: .; j_call: TRBJ1-3; v_call: TRBV4-1; d_call: .; cdr3_aa: CASSQGPGLSGNTIYF; cdr3_nt: TGCGCCAGCAGCCAAGGTCCGGGCCTCTCTGGAAACACCATATATTTT
clone_size: .; j_call: TRBJ1-1; v_call: TRBV9; d_call: TRBD1; cdr3_aa: CASSDRQGAGGNTEAFF; cdr3_nt: TGTGCCAGCAGCGACCGACAGGGGGCTGGCGGGAACACTGAAGCTTTCTTT
clone_size: .; j_call: TRBJ2-1; v_call: TRBV11-3; d_call: TRBD2; cdr3_aa: CASSGTSGSNEQFF; cdr3_nt: TGTGCCAGCAGCGGGACTAGCGGGAGCAATGAGCAGTTCTTC
clone_size: .; j_call: TRBJ1-5; v_call: TRBV2; d_call: TRBD1; cdr3_aa: CASSEAGGLYSNQPQHF; cdr3_nt: TGTGCCAGCAGTGAAGCAGGGGGCCTTTATAGCAATCAGCCCCAGCATTTT
clone_size: few; j_call: TRBJ2-2; v_call: TRBV10-3; d_call: TRBD2; cdr3_aa: CAISEPTSGLGELFF; cdr3_nt: TGTGCCATCAGTGAACCGACTAGCGGGCTCGGGGAGCTGTTTTTT
clone_size: .; j_call: TRBJ1-1; v_call: TRBV2; d_call: TRBD1; cdr3_aa: CASRGTGSTEAFF; cdr3_nt: TGTGCCAGCCGCGGGACAGGGAGTACCGAAGCTTTCTTT
clone_size: few; j_call: TRBJ1-6; v_call: TRBV9; d_call: TRBD1; cdr3_aa: CASSVDKGTGSGGNSPLHF; cdr3_nt: TGTGCCAGCAGCGTAGACAAAGGGACAGGCTCTGGGGGGAATTCACCCCTCCACTTT
clone_size: .; j_call: TRBJ2-2; v_call: TRBV6-1; d_call: TRBD2; cdr3_aa: CATSSGVNTGELFF; cdr3_nt: TGTGCCACCTCTAGCGGGGTGAACACCGGGGAGCTGTTTTTT